The source of this T cell receptor (beta chain) is a study of OX40 agonist ivuxolimab in advanced cancers. Germline CDR1 reads MGHRA; CDR2 reads YSYEKL. Trimming removed 3 bases from V and 0 bases from J, with 9 bases in between. This CDR3 spans 16 amino acids. Produced via immunoSEQ multiplex PCR; TCRdb's table is partial and in-frame only. This sample has approximately 69,000 clones, with about three quarters found just once. The TCR originated in an adult with an advanced solid tumor such as melanoma, head and neck, liver or kidney cancer. V and J are TRBV4-1 and TRBJ2-6, with D perhaps matching TRBD1 (6 bases). The input for sequencing was CD4+ or CD8+ T cells sorted from blood, taken in a trial of the OX40 agonist ivuxolimab. CDR3 in amino acids: CASSQGQHSGANVLTF. The CDR3 coding sequence is TGCGCCAGCAGCCAGGGACAACACTCTGGGGCCAACGTCCTGACTTTC.